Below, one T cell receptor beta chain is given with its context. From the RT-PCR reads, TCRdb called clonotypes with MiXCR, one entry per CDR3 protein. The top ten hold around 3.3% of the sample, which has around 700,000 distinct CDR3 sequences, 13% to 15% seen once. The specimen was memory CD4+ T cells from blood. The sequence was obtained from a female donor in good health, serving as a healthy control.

CDR3 region: CAISPGTDQPQHF. The DNA of the CDR3 is TGTGCCATCAGTCCAGGGACGGATCAGCCCCAGCATTTT. The chain recombines TRBV10-3 with TRBJ1-5; maybe TRBD1 (5 bases). From germline, CDR1 is ENHRY and CDR2 SYGVKD. The CDR3 covers 13 residues. V was clipped by 5 bases and J by 5 bases, with 10 bases between them.